This T cell receptor (beta chain) was sequenced in a study of T cell responses to AZD1222 COVID-19 vaccine. With respect to this clone: Its antigen is unidentified.

The CDR3 is 15 amino acids. Germline V gene sequence: CDR1 SNHLY, CDR2 FYNNEI. Deletions cut 7 bases from V and 7 bases from J, with 20 bases between. Regarding the study as a whole: Just a handful of AZD1222 recipients were seropositive at baseline. CD4 TCRs associated with vaccination spanned spike, dominating at 160-218 and 743-854.

The data were produced by immunoSEQ multiplex PCR, yet TCRdb's version contains in-frame clones alone and is incomplete. The sample contains about 200,000 clones, 90% to 95% of which appear only once. This material consisted of peripheral blood, taken on day 0 of MenACWY control vaccination. V gene TRBV2 combines with J gene TRBJ1-3, with D maybe TRBD1 (6 bases). The clonotype was recovered from an adult in good health. DNA of the CDR3: TGTGCCAGCAATAGGGACACCAGGACGTGGAACACCATATATTTT. Its translation: CASNRDTRTWNTIYF.